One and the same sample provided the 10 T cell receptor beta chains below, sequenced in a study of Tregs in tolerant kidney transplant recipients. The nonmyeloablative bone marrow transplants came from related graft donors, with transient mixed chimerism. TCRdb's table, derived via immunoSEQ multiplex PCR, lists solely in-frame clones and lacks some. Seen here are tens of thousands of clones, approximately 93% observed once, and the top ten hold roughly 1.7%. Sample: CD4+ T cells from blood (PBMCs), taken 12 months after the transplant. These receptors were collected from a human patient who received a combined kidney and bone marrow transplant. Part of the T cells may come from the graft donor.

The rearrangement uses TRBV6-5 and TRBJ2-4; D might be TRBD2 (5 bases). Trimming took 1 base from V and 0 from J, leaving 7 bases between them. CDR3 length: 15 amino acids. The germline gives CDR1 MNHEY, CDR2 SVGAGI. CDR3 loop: CASSYWSGAKNIQYF. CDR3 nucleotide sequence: TGTGCCAGCAGTTACTGGAGCGGAGCCAAAAACATTCAGTACTTC.

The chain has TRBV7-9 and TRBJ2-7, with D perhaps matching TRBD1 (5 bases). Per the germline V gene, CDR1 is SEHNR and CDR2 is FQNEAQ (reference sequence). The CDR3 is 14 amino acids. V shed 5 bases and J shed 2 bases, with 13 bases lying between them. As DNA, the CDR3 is TGTGCCAGCAGCCCAGACTGGGGCCCCTACGAGCAGTACTTC. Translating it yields CASSPDWGPYEQYF.

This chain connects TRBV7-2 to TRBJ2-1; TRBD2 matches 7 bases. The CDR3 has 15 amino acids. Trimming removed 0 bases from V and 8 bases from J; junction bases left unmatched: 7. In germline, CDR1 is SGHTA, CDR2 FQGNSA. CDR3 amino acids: CASSLAGLVLDEQFF. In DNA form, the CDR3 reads TGTGCCAGCAGCTTAGCCGGACTAGTCCTCGATGAGCAGTTCTTC. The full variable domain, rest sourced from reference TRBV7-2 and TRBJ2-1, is GAGVSQSPSNKVTEKGKDVELRCDPISGHTALYWYRQSLGQGLEFLIYFQGNSAPDKSGLPSDRFSAERTGGSVSTLTIQRTQQEDSAVYLCASSLAGLVLDEQFFGPGTRLTVL.

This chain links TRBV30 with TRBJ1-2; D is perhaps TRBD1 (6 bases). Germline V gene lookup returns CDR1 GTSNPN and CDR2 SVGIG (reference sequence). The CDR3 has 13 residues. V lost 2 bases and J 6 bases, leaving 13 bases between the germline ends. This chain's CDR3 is CAWSQDRSNGYTF. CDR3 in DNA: TGTGCCTGGAGTCAAGACAGGAGCAATGGCTACACCTTC.

CDR3 nucleotide sequence: TGCGCCAGCAGCTCCGTGGTCGGGGGGACCTACGAGCAGTACTTC. Its translation is CASSSVVGGTYEQYF. The rearrangement links TRBV5-1 to TRBJ2-7, with TRBD2 identical over 7 bases. Trimming at V came to 3 bases and at J to 2 bases, leaving 8 bases not matched to a gene. CDR1 and CDR2 from the germline V gene are SGHRS and YFSETQ. This CDR3 has 15 residues.

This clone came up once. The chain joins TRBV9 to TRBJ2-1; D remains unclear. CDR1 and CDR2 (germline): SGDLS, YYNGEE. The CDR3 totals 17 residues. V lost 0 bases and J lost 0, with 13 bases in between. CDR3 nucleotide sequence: TGTGCCAGCAGCGTAGTATCTGGCGGCTTCTCCTACAATGAGCAGTTCTTC. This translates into CASSVVSGGFSYNEQFF. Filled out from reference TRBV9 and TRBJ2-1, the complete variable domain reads DSGVTQTPKHLITATGQRVTLRCSPRSGDLSVYWYQQSLDQGLQFLIQYYNGEERAKGNILERFSAQQFPDLHSELNLSSLELGDSALYFCASSVVSGGFSYNEQFFGPGTRLTVL.

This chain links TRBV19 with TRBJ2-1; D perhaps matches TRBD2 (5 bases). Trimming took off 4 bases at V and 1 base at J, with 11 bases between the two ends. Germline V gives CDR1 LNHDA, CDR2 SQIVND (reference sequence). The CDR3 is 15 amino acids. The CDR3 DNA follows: TGTGCCAGTAGTACACGGGGTTGGTCCTACAATGAGCAGTTCTTC. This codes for CASSTRGWSYNEQFF. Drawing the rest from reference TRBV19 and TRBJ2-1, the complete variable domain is DGGITQSPKYLFRKEGQNVTLSCEQNLNHDAMYWYRQDPGQGLRLIYYSQIVNDFQKGDIAEGYSVSREKKESFPLTVTSAQKNPTAFYLCASSTRGWSYNEQFFGPGTRLTVL.

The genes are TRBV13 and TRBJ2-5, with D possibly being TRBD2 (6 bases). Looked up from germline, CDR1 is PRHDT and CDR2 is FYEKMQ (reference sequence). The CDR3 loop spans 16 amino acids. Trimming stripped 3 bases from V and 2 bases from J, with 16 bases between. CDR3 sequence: CASSFGSSGLQETQYF. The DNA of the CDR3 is TGTGCCAGCAGCTTCGGCAGTAGCGGACTTCAAGAGACCCAGTACTTC.

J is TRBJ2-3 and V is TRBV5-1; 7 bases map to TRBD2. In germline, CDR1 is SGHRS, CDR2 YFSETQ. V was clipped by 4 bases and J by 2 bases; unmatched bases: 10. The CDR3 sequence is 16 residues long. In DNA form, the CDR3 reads TGCGCCAGCAGCCCTGGGAGGGGCCCTCCCACAGATACGCAGTATTTT. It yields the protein CASSPGRGPPTDTQYF. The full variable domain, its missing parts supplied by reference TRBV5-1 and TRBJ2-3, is KAGVTQTPRYLIKTRGQQVTLSCSPISGHRSVSWYQQTPGQGLQFLFEYFSETQRNKGNFPGRFSGRQFSNSRSEMNVSTLELGDSALYLCASSPGRGPPTDTQYFGPGTRLTVL.

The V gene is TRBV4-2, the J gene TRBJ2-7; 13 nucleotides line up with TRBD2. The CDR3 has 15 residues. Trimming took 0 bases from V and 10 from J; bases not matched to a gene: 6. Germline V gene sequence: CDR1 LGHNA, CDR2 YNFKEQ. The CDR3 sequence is CASSQEKLAGGLQYF. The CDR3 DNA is TGTGCCAGCAGCCAAGAGAAACTAGCGGGAGGGCTTCAGTACTTC.